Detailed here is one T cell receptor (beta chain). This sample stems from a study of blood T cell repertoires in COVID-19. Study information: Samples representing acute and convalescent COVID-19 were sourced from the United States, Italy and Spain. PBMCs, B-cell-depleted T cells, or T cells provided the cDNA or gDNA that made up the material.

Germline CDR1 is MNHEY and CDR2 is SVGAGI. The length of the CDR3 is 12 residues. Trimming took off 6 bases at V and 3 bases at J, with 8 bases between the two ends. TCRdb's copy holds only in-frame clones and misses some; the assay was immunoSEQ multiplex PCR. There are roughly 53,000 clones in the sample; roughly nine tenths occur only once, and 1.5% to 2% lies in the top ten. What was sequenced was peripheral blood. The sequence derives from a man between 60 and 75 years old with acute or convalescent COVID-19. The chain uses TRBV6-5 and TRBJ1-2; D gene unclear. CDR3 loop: CASRGRDYGYTF. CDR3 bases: TGTGCCAGCAGAGGGAGGGACTATGGCTACACCTTC.